The 2 T cell receptor beta chains presented below share a single source sample, sequenced in a study of technical replicates of blood from a handful of donors. The method was immunoSEQ multiplex PCR; TCRdb's version includes in-frame clones alone and lacks a portion of them. The table shows tens of thousands of clones, with 90% to 95% occurring only once. Input material: T cells isolated from PBMCs. The origin of the receptors is a human donor in good health.

The J gene is TRBJ1-2, the V gene TRBV5-1; perhaps TRBD1 as D (5 bases). V was trimmed by 2 bases and J by 4 bases, leaving 15 bases between them. Germline V gene sequence: CDR1 SGHRS, CDR2 YFSETQ. The CDR3 totals 15 residues. CDR3 protein: CASSLSRTSGYGYTF. The DNA for the CDR3 is TGCGCCAGCAGCTTAAGCCGGACATCCGGCTATGGCTACACCTTC.

The chain links TRBV5-4 to TRBJ2-1; TRBD2 aligns across 13 bases. V shed 0 bases and J 12 bases; nucleotides not matched to a gene: 6. Per germline, CDR1 SGHNT and CDR2 YYREEE (reference sequence). CDR3 size: 15 residues. The CDR3 spells CASSLVGTSGAGQFF. CDR3 in DNA: TGTGCCAGCAGCTTGGTGGGGACTAGCGGGGCTGGGCAGTTCTTC.